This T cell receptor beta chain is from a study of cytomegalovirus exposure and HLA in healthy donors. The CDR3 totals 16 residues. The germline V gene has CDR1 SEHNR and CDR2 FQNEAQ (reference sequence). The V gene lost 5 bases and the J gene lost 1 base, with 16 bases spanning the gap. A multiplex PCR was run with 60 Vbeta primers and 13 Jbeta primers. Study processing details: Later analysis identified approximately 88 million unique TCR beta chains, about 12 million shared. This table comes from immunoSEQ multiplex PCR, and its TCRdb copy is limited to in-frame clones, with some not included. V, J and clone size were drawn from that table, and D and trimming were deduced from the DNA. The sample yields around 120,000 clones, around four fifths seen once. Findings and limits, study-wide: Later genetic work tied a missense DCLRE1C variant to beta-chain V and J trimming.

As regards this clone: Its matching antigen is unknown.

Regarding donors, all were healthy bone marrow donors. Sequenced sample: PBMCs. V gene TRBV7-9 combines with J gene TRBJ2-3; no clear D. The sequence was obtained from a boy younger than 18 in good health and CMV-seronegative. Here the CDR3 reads CASSPIATRGTDTQYF. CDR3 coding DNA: TGTGCCAGCAGCCCTATAGCTACTCGGGGCACAGATACGCAGTATTTT.